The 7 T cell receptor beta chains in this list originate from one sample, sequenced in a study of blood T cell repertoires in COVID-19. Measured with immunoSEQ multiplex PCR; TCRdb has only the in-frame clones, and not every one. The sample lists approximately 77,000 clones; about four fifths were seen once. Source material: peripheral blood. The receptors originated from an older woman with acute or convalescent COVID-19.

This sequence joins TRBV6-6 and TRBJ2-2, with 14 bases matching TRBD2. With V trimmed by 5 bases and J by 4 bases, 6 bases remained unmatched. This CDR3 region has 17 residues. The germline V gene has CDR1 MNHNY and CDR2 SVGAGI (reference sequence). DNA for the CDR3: TGTGCCAGCAGTCATGGACTAGCGGGGGGCCTCACCGGGGAGCTGTTTTTT. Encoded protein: CASSHGLAGGLTGELFF.

The chain's CDR3 is CASSLVWAEQYV. CDR3 DNA sequence: TGTGCCAGCAGCTTGGTGTGGGCCGAGCAGTACGTC. The chain employs TRBV5-8 and TRBJ2-7; no clear D gene. The V gene's germline CDR1 is SGHTS and CDR2 YDEGEE. This CDR3 comprises 12 residues. Trimming shortened V by 0 bases and J by 6 bases, and 7 bases separated the two germline ends.

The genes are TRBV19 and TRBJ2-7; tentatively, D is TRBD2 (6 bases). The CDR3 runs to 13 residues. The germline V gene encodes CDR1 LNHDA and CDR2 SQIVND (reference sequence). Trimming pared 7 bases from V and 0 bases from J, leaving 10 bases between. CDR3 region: CASKAGSSYEQYF. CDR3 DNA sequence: TGTGCCAGTAAGGCCGGGAGCTCCTACGAGCAGTACTTC.

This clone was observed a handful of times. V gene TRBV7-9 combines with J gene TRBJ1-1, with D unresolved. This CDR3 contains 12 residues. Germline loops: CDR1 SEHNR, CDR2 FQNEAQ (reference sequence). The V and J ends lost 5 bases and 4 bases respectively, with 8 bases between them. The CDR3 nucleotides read TGTGCCAGCAGCGCGGGAAGCACTGAAGCTTTCTTT. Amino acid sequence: CASSAGSTEAFF.

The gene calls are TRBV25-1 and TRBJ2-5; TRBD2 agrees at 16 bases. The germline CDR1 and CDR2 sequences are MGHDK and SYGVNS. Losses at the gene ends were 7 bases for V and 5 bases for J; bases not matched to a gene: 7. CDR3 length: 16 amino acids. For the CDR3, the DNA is TGTGCCAGCACCGGGACTAGCGGGGGGGCCGGGGAGACCCAGTACTTC. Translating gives CASTGTSGGAGETQYF.

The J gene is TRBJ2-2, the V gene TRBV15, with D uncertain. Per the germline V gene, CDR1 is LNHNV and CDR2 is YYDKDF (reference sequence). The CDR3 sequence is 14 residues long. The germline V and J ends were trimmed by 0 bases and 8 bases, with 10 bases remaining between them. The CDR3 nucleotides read TGTGCCACCAGCAGAGATCGCAGCGCTGGGGAGCTGTTTTTT. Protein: CATSRDRSAGELFF.

CDR3 sequence: CASSRKTGGEEKLFF. The CDR3 DNA reads TGTGCCAGCAGCCGAAAGACAGGGGGAGAAGAAAAACTGTTTTTT. V and J are TRBV3-1 (or the pseudogene TRBV3-2) and TRBJ1-4; 9 nucleotides agree with TRBD1. Trimming removed 4 bases from V and 8 bases from J; junction bases left unmatched: 8. Per the germline V gene, CDR1 is LGHDT and CDR2 is YNNKEL (reference sequence). The CDR3 is made up of 15 amino acids.